Presented here are 23 T cell receptor beta chains from one specimen sequenced in a study of T cells expressing NK-cell markers. TCRdb processed the 5' RACE reads again and assigns one entry to each CDR3 protein, with no DNA. The sample totals about 260,000 distinct CDR3 sequences. The material sequenced was blood T cells: a sorted CD56 or NKG2C T cell subset, CD4+ or CD8+ T cells, or bulk PBMC T cells (not recorded which). The origin of the receptors is a woman aged 18-70 years in good health.

This chain links TRBV6-1 with TRBJ1-4; TCRdb names TRBD1, which stays unverified in the absence of DNA. This CDR3 is 14 amino acids long. The germline CDR1 and CDR2 sequences are MNHNS and SASEGT. The CDR3 is CASRQQALDEKLFF.

The chain's CDR3 is CASTADSYEQYF. The chain joins TRBV12-3 or TRBV12-4 to TRBJ2-7. The CDR3 totals 12 residues.

The genes are TRBV5-1 and TRBJ1-1. Germline-derived CDR1 and CDR2 are SGHRS and YFSETQ. The CDR3 totals 13 residues. The CDR3 spells CASSLTRGTEAFF.

This chain joins TRBV10-3 and TRBJ1-5. CDR3 length equals 13 residues. Germline loops: CDR1 ENHRY, CDR2 SYGVKD. The CDR3 sequence: CAISESEDQPQHF.

The chain joins TRBV5-1 to TRBJ2-3; the D call of TRBD1 rests on TCRdb alone, since no DNA is present to check it. Germline assignment: CDR1 SGHRS and CDR2 YFSETQ. The CDR3 has 18 residues. CDR3 amino acids: CASRLRTGPPPRVDTQYF. The complete variable domain, with remaining parts taken from reference TRBV5-1 and TRBJ2-3, reads KAGVTQTPRYLIKTRGQQVTLSCSPISGHRSVSWYQQTPGQGLQFLFEYFSETQRNKGNFPGRFSGRQFSNSRSEMNVSTLELGDSALYLCASRLRTGPPPRVDTQYFGPGTRLTVL.

The rearrangement uses TRBV10-3 and TRBJ1-2; the TRBD1 assignment by TCRdb is unverifiable without DNA. The CDR3 spans 13 residues. CDR1 and CDR2 from the germline V gene are ENHRY and SYGVKD. The CDR3 reads CAIKEAGGNGYTF.

The J gene is TRBJ2-1, the V gene TRBV29-1; TCRdb picks TRBD1, but there is no DNA to check that call. The germline V gene has CDR1 SQVTM and CDR2 ANQGSEA. This CDR3 has 12 residues. This CDR3 reads CSVGWGYNEQFF.

V is TRBV7-6 and J is TRBJ2-2; with no DNA, the TCRdb D assignment of TRBD1 cannot be verified. The CDR3 covers 13 residues. CDR1 SGHVS and CDR2 FNYEAQ come from the germline V gene. The CDR3: CASSPGQTGELFF.

This chain uses TRBV9 with TRBJ2-5. Germline assignment: CDR1 SGDLS and CDR2 YYNGEE. CDR3 length equals 14 residues. CDR3 protein: CASSVATLQETQYF.

The CDR3 here is CASSLSRAQNTEAFF. V usage is TRBV7-2 and J usage is TRBJ1-1. Germline-derived CDR1 and CDR2 are SGHTA and FQGNSA. This CDR3 is 15 amino acids long.

This chain connects TRBV7-9 to TRBJ2-5; without DNA, the TCRdb call of TRBD2 cannot be checked. The length of the CDR3 is 16 residues. Germline CDR1 reads SEHNR; CDR2 reads FQNEAQ (reference sequence). CDR3 residues: CASSKGGGPTQETQYF. Supplemented by reference TRBV7-9 and TRBJ2-5, the full variable domain reads DTGVSQNPRHKITKRGQNVTFRCDPISEHNRLYWYRQTLGQGPEFLTYFQNEAQLEKSRLLSDRFSAERPKGSFSTLEIQRTEQGDSAMYLCASSKGGGPTQETQYFGPGTRLLVL.

The V and J genes are TRBV29-1 and TRBJ1-2; TCRdb calls TRBD1, which cannot be checked without DNA. Germline V gives CDR1 SQVTM, CDR2 ANQGSEA. The CDR3 is made up of 15 amino acids. CDR3 protein: CSVDPRGDSRRGYTF. The full variable domain, completed using reference TRBV29-1 and TRBJ1-2, is SAVISQKPSRDICQRGTSLTIQCQVDSQVTMMFWYRQQPGQSLTLIATANQGSEATYESGFVIDKFPISRPNLTFSTLTVSNMSPEDSSIYLCSVDPRGDSRRGYTFGSGTRLTVV.

The chain links TRBV7-8 to TRBJ2-7. The CDR3 runs 11 residues. Per germline, CDR1 SGHVS and CDR2 FQNEAQ. The CDR3 protein is CASSLSNEQYF.

This chain connects TRBV12-3 or TRBV12-4 to TRBJ2-7; checking the TCRdb D call of TRBD2 is not possible without DNA. The CDR3 sequence is 14 residues long. This chain's CDR3 is CASSFRRDSYEQYF.

This sequence joins TRBV11-2 and TRBJ1-2. CDR1 SGHAT and CDR2 FQNNGV come from the germline V gene. The CDR3 sequence is 15 residues long. CDR3 in amino acids: CASSLDVGFFYGYTF.

The rearrangement joins TRBV20-1 to TRBJ2-5. This CDR3 is built from 14 residues. Germline CDR1 is DFQATT and CDR2 is SNEGSKA (reference sequence). CDR3 sequence: CSATPGRNRETQYF.

V is TRBV4-3 and J is TRBJ2-7; the D gene TCRdb calls, TRBD2, cannot be checked with no DNA. This CDR3 spans 17 amino acids. The germline V gene has CDR1 LGHNA and CDR2 YSLEER. The CDR3: CASSQEAASGRSYEQYF.

The V call is TRBV2, the J call TRBJ2-1; TCRdb's D call, TRBD2, is unchecked because there is no DNA. Germline CDR1 reads SNHLY; CDR2 reads FYNNEI. This CDR3 is 15 amino acids long. The CDR3 sequence is CASSPLAGGPNEQFF. The whole variable domain, filled in from reference TRBV2 and TRBJ2-1, reads EPEVTQTPSHQVTQMGQEVILRCVPISNHLYFYWYRQILGQKVEFLVSFYNNEISEKSEIFDDQFSVERPDGSNFTLKIRSTKLEDSAMYFCASSPLAGGPNEQFFGPGTRLTVL.

This chain joins TRBV12-3 or TRBV12-4 and TRBJ1-5; TCRdb lists TRBD1, though no DNA is available to test this call. The CDR3 is 16 residues long. The CDR3 here is CASSTTGGKSNQPQHF.

The chain carries TRBV7-2 and TRBJ2-1; TCRdb calls TRBD2, which cannot be checked without DNA. The CDR3 totals 15 residues. Germline lookup yields CDR1 SGHTA and CDR2 FQGNSA. The CDR3: CASSLVTVQAHEQFF. Full variable domain (remainder filled in from reference TRBV7-2 and TRBJ2-1): GAGVSQSPSNKVTEKGKDVELRCDPISGHTALYWYRQSLGQGLEFLIYFQGNSAPDKSGLPSDRFSAERTGGSVSTLTIQRTQQEDSAVYLCASSLVTVQAHEQFFGPGTRLTVL.

The chain combines TRBV12-3 or TRBV12-4 with TRBJ1-2; no DNA is available, so the TRBD1 call from TCRdb remains unchecked. This CDR3 spans 14 amino acids. CDR3 sequence: CASSALTTGFGYTF.

The chain couples TRBV7-3 to TRBJ1-1; TCRdb outputs TRBD1, but without DNA this stays unchecked. The CDR3 is 14 amino acids. In germline, CDR1 is SGHTA, CDR2 FQGTGA. CDR3 sequence reads: CASSLGATVPEAFF.

The chain joins TRBV29-1 to TRBJ2-1. The CDR3 runs to 12 residues. Per germline, CDR1 SQVTM and CDR2 ANQGSEA. CDR3 region: CSVLPNAEEQFF.